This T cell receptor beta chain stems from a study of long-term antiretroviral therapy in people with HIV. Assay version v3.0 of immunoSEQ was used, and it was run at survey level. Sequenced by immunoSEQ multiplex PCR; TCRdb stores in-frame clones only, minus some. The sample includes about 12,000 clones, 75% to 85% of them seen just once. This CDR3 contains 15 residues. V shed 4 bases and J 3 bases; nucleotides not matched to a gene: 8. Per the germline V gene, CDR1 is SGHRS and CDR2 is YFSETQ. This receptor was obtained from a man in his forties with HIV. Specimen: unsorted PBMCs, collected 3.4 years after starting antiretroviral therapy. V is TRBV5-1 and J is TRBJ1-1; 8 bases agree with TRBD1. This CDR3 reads CASSEQGVYDTEAFF. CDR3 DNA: TGCGCCAGCAGCGAACAGGGGGTGTATGACACTGAAGCTTTCTTT.